Following are 17 T cell receptor beta chains from one sample sequenced in a study of metastatic and nonmetastatic thyroid tumors. TCRdb reanalyzed the PCR reads with MiXCR. The data contain some 16,000 clones, 20% to 30% of them singletons. The entire patient cohort was treatment-naive prior to thyroid surgery. Sequenced: tumor tissue. The receptors originated from a female donor with papillary thyroid cancer or a benign thyroid nodule (not recorded which). Some clones in this sample may be carry-over from other donors' samples.

This clone appeared many times. V is TRBV11-1 and J is TRBJ2-3; 12 bases align to TRBD2. Germline trimming cut 5 bases from V and 0 bases from J; bases unmatched to any gene: 9. The CDR3 consists of 18 residues. Germline loops: CDR1 SGHAT, CDR2 FQDESV (reference sequence). The CDR3 DNA reads TGTGCCAGCAGCCACGGACTAGCGGGAAGGGCTAGCACAGATACGCAGTATTTT. Protein: CASSHGLAGRASTDTQYF.

This clone came up many times. The genes are TRBV7-9 and TRBJ1-2; D is unresolved. The CDR3 has 12 residues. Trimming stripped 1 base from V and 13 bases from J, with 13 bases between. Germline V gene data show CDR1 as SEHNR and CDR2 as FQNEAQ (reference sequence). In DNA form, the CDR3 reads TGTGCCAGCAGCTTAGACCCAGGTTTGGGCACCTTC. Its protein is CASSLDPGLGTF.

This clone showed up just a few times. The final CDR3 position lacks the conserved phenylalanine or tryptophan, pointing to a likely read error. V usage is TRBV24-1 and J usage is TRBJ1-2; unclear D gene. Trimming left V 4 bases short and J 7 bases short, with 15 bases between. CDR1 is KGHDR and CDR2 is SFDVKD in the germline V gene. CDR3 length: 14 amino acids. The CDR3 loop is CATSDPWGIGGYTV. For the CDR3, the DNA is TGTGCCACCAGTGACCCTTGGGGTATAGGTGGCTACACCGTC.

This clone was seen only a few times. The chain couples TRBV4-2 to TRBJ1-4, with TRBD1 as a possible D gene (5 bases). V lost 0 bases, J lost 8 bases, and 13 bases lay in between. Per the germline V gene, CDR1 is LGHNA and CDR2 is YNFKEQ. The length of the CDR3 is 15 residues. CDR3 nucleotide sequence: TGTGCCAGCAGCCAAGAACGGGGGTTGGACGAAAAACTGTTTTTT. Its protein is CASSQERGLDEKLFF.

CDR3: CSARPHKYNEQFF. In DNA, the CDR3 is TGCAGTGCCCGGCCCCACAAGTACAATGAGCAGTTCTTC. J is TRBJ2-1 and V is TRBV20-1; D ambiguous. In germline, CDR1 is DFQATT, CDR2 SNEGSKA (reference sequence). This CDR3 contains 13 residues. V was clipped by 6 bases and J by 4 bases, with 13 bases between them.

This clone was recorded at least ten times. Since a much larger clone is just one base distant, this may be a read error. No conserved phenylalanine or tryptophan is present at the end of the CDR3, so a read error is the likely explanation. The same CDR3 is also encoded by other DNA sequences in this sample. J is TRBJ2-7 and V is TRBV6-1; TRBD1 matches at 9 bases. The V gene end was trimmed by 9 bases and the J gene end by 1 base; junction bases not matched to a gene: 4. Germline V gene lookup returns CDR1 MNHNS and CDR2 SASEGT. The CDR3 length is 13 residues. The CDR3 coding sequence is TGTGCCAGTCGACAGGGGGGGTCCTACGAGCAGTACCTC. It yields the protein CASRQGGSYEQYL.

This clone was picked up a small number of times. A single base separates this from a much larger clone, so it may be a read error. The chain recombines TRBV6-4 with TRBJ2-3, with D possibly matching TRBD2 (6 bases). V lost 7 bases to trimming and J lost 0 bases, with 8 bases between them. Germline V gives CDR1 MRHNA, CDR2 SNTAGT. The CDR3 has 13 amino acids. The CDR3 nucleotides are TGTGCCAGCATTGGGACTAGCACAGATACGCAGTATTTT. This gives the protein CASIGTSTDTQYF.

Sample share makes this clone medium-sized. The gene calls are TRBV6-2 or TRBV6-3 and TRBJ2-1; 8 nucleotides align to TRBD2. The CDR3 loop spans 15 amino acids. Germline V gene lookup returns CDR1 MNHEY and CDR2 SVGEGT. V shed 6 bases, J shed 1 base, and the junction held 5 bases outside the gene matches. The CDR3 bases are TGTGCCAGCAGCTTTCGGGGGGGTTCCTACAATGAGCAGTTCTTC. This gives the protein CASSFRGGSYNEQFF.

Notes on this clone: One junction end does not reproduce the germline sequence, and a read error may be involved. The V call is TRBV15, the J call TRBJ2-2; TRBD2 matches 9 bases. CDR1 and CDR2 from the germline V gene are LNHNV and YYDKDF (reference sequence). The CDR3 has 20 residues. The CDR3 loop is CATSRDSASGADLNTGELFF. The CDR3 bases are TGTGCCACCAGCAGAGATAGTGCTAGCGGGGCCGACCTTAACACCGGTGAGCTGTTTTTT. Full variable domain (remainder filled in from reference TRBV15 and TRBJ2-2): DAMVIQNPRYQVTQFGKPVTLSCSQTLNHNVMYWYQQKSSQAPKLLFHYYDKDFNNEADTPDNFQSRRPNTSFCFLDIRSPGLGDTAMYLCATSRDSASGADLNTGELFFGEGSRLTVL.

By share, this clone counts as medium-sized (0.01 to 0.1%). The J gene is TRBJ2-3, the V gene TRBV5-1, with 8 bases fitting TRBD1. CDR3 length: 17 amino acids. Germline loops: CDR1 SGHRS, CDR2 YFSETQ. J lost 0 bases, V lost 0 bases, and 6 bases had no gene match. This chain's CDR3 is CASSLAAGGKSTDTQYF. CDR3 DNA sequence: TGCGCCAGCAGCTTGGCGGCAGGGGGCAAGAGCACAGATACGCAGTATTTT.

There are many counts of this clone. The chain uses TRBV6-5 and TRBJ2-1; D is undetermined. Germline V CDR1 and CDR2: MNHEY, SVGAGI. The CDR3 runs 13 residues. The ends were cut back, 0 bases at V and 8 bases at J, with 8 bases in the middle. The CDR3 DNA is TGTGCCAGCAGTTACTCGAGGAGCGATGAGCAGTTCTTC. Its protein is CASSYSRSDEQFF.

The chain uses TRBV5-1 and TRBJ1-2; D might be TRBD1 (6 bases). The CDR3 covers 13 residues. Germline lookup yields CDR1 SGHRS and CDR2 YFSETQ. V dropped 5 bases and J dropped 6 bases, with 14 bases sitting between them. Here the CDR3 reads CASRGTLYDGYTF. The CDR3 region has the DNA TGCGCCAGCAGAGGGACATTGTATGATGGCTACACCTTC.

In its sample, this clone was seen many times. The V gene is TRBV11-1, the J gene TRBJ2-7; 7 positions match TRBD2. Germline V gene lookup returns CDR1 SGHAT and CDR2 FQDESV (reference sequence). This CDR3 has 16 amino acids. V trimming: 4 bases; J trimming: 4 bases; junction bases outside the gene matches: 13. Here the CDR3 reads CASSSGPGTKPYEQYF. The CDR3, as DNA: TGTGCCAGCAGCTCAGGGCCCGGGACTAAACCTTACGAGCAGTACTTC.

There are a few counts of this clone. This may be a read error: a much more frequent sequence differs by one nucleotide. The chain's CDR3 is CASSSWTFYNEQFF. The CDR3 nucleotides are TGTGCCAGCAGCTCATGGACATTCTACAATGAGCAGTTCTTC. The gene calls are TRBV7-9 and TRBJ2-1, with a weak D call TRBD1 (5 bases). Trimming removed 4 bases from V and 3 bases from J, with 10 bases in between. Germline values: CDR1 SEHNR, CDR2 FQNEAQ (reference sequence). The CDR3 runs to 14 residues.

V gene TRBV12-3 or TRBV12-4 combines with J gene TRBJ1-1, with TRBD1 identical over 7 bases. CDR3 length equals 13 residues. V lost 6 bases and J lost 7; bases outside the gene matches: 8. The CDR3 sequence: CASRKRGHGEAFF. As DNA, the CDR3 is TGTGCCAGCAGGAAAAGGGGGCATGGTGAAGCTTTCTTT.

This clone was found many times. The chain uses TRBV7-6 and TRBJ1-1; D is undetermined. Trimming removed 1 base at V and 0 bases at J, with 6 bases between. The CDR3 contains 14 residues. The germline CDR1 and CDR2 sequences are SGHVS and FNYEAQ. In DNA, the CDR3 is TGTGCCAGCAGCTTAGGGGAAATGAACACTGAAGCTTTCTTT. As protein: CASSLGEMNTEAFF.

This chain uses TRBV5-8 with TRBJ1-6; a weak D match, TRBD1 (6 bases). Germline values: CDR1 SGHTS, CDR2 YDEGEE. The CDR3 is made up of 16 amino acids. With 4 bases removed from V and 7 bases from J, the gap between germline ends came to 18 bases. CDR3 protein: CASSPRTGFRNSPLHF. In DNA, the CDR3 is TGTGCCAGCAGCCCGAGAACAGGGTTCCGAAATTCACCCCTCCACTTT.